This T cell receptor (beta chain) is from a study of regulatory T cells in long-lasting Graves disease. The TCR beta library used iRepertoire HTBI primers with Arm-PCR amplification of CDR3. MiXCR, run by TCRdb on the multiplex PCR reads, gives a single entry per CDR3 protein. The table includes 300,000 to 400,000 distinct CDR3 sequences, approximately 15% detected once. This CDR3 is 14 amino acids long. Per germline, CDR1 SSHAT and CDR2 FNYEAQ (reference sequence). As to this clonotype: A read error may account for a junction end that differs from germline.

The sample's time point: newly diagnosed GD, antithyroid drugs for less than 3 months. Preparation of the TCR library used RNA extracted from PBMCs. This sample was also put to use in a study of T cells in Graves' hyperthyroidism and ophthalmopathy.

This chain uses TRBV7-7 with TRBJ2-7; D is undetermined. The TCR sequence derives from a man aged 40-49 years with Graves disease. The sample in question was peripheral blood mononuclear cells (PBMCs), obtained at new diagnosis, from a patient treated with antithyroid drugs. CDR3 DNA sequence: TGTGCTAGCAGCCGTAACTCTTGGACCCACGAGCAGTACTTC. Translating gives CASSRNSWTHEQYF.